The rows below give T cell receptor beta chains drawn from one sample of a study of beta chain features in type 1 diabetes. Sequenced by immunoSEQ multiplex PCR; TCRdb stores in-frame clones only, minus some. Here the sample spans 500,000 to 850,000 clones, around 15% being singletons. Sequences were obtained from naive CD4+ T cells from blood. The source of these receptors is a young man with type 1 diabetes. The CDR3 runs from the conserved cysteine through the conserved F or W. A D gene is named only where the DNA matches it firmly. Expanded clones get a size class; other rows say once, few or many, or leave the size out.

d_gene: -
v_gene: TRBV18
abundance: -
j_gene: TRBJ1-1
CDR3aa: CASSLASGPREAFF
CDR3nt: TGTGCCAGCTCACTTGCCTCGGGCCCCCGGGAAGCTTTCTTT

d_gene: -
v_gene: TRBV29-1
abundance: -
j_gene: TRBJ1-2
CDR3aa: CSYDGTLNYGYTF
CDR3nt: TGCAGCTATGACGGTACGCTTAACTATGGCTACACCTTC

d_gene: TRBD2
v_gene: TRBV5-1
abundance: -
j_gene: TRBJ2-5
CDR3aa: CASSLGLAGGGVQETQYF
CDR3nt: TGCGCCAGCAGCCTGGGACTAGCGGGAGGTGGGGTCCAAGAGACCCAGTACTTC

d_gene: -
v_gene: TRBV30
abundance: -
j_gene: TRBJ2-7
CDR3aa: CAWSGDPYEQYF
CDR3nt: TGTGCCTGGAGCGGGGACCCCTACGAGCAGTACTTC

d_gene: -
v_gene: TRBV30
abundance: -
j_gene: TRBJ1-3
CDR3aa: CAWRDLNTIYF
CDR3nt: TGTGCCTGGAGGGACCTAAACACCATATATTTT

d_gene: TRBD1
v_gene: TRBV7-2
abundance: -
j_gene: TRBJ2-7
CDR3aa: CASSQGQRYEQYF
CDR3nt: TGTGCCAGCAGCCAGGGACAGAGGTACGAGCAGTACTTC

d_gene: -
v_gene: TRBV29-1
abundance: -
j_gene: TRBJ2-7
CDR3aa: CSVAPLNSYEQYF
CDR3nt: TGCAGCGTTGCCCCCCTTAACTCCTACGAGCAGTACTTC

d_gene: -
v_gene: TRBV5-1
abundance: few
j_gene: TRBJ2-5
CDR3aa: CASSQGQETQYF
CDR3nt: TGCGCCAGCAGTCAAGGTCAGGAGACCCAGTACTTC

d_gene: -
v_gene: TRBV7-9
abundance: -
j_gene: TRBJ2-1
CDR3aa: CASSPPGLPENEQFF
CDR3nt: TGTGCCAGCAGCCCCCCGGGACTTCCTGAGAATGAGCAGTTCTTC

d_gene: -
v_gene: TRBV20-1
abundance: few
j_gene: TRBJ1-4
CDR3aa: CSARGEKLFF
CDR3nt: TGCAGTGCTAGAGGGGAAAAACTGTTTTTT

d_gene: -
v_gene: TRBV30
abundance: few
j_gene: TRBJ1-1
CDR3aa: CAWKARPRATEAFF
CDR3nt: TGTGCCTGGAAGGCCCGTCCCCGGGCCACTGAAGCTTTCTTT

d_gene: -
v_gene: TRBV7-9
abundance: -
j_gene: TRBJ1-2
CDR3aa: CASSLDESYGYTF
CDR3nt: TGTGCCAGCAGCTTAGACGAGTCTTATGGCTACACCTTC

d_gene: TRBD1
v_gene: TRBV4-1
abundance: few
j_gene: TRBJ1-5
CDR3aa: CASSPGGYQPQHF
CDR3nt: TGCGCCAGCAGTCCAGGGGGATATCAGCCCCAGCATTTT

d_gene: TRBD2
v_gene: TRBV25-1
abundance: -
j_gene: TRBJ2-7
CDR3aa: CASSESPSGSSREQYF
CDR3nt: TGTGCCAGCAGTGAATCCCCTAGCGGGAGTAGTAGGGAGCAGTACTTC

d_gene: -
v_gene: TRBV28
abundance: few
j_gene: TRBJ2-7
CDR3aa: CASSLALYEQYF
CDR3nt: TGTGCCAGCAGTTTAGCACTCTACGAGCAGTACTTC

d_gene: -
v_gene: TRBV7-9
abundance: few
j_gene: TRBJ1-2
CDR3aa: CASSNQGRYGYTF
CDR3nt: TGTGCCAGCTCTAACCAGGGGCGGTATGGCTACACCTTC

d_gene: TRBD1
v_gene: TRBV11-2
abundance: -
j_gene: TRBJ2-5
CDR3aa: CASSRTGGAKTQYF
CDR3nt: TGTGCCAGCAGCCGGACAGGGGGTGCGAAGACCCAGTACTTC

d_gene: TRBD2
v_gene: TRBV9
abundance: -
j_gene: TRBJ2-1
CDR3aa: CASSAQRGGVRNEQFF
CDR3nt: TGTGCCAGCAGCGCTCAGCGGGGGGGCGTGAGGAATGAGCAGTTCTTC

d_gene: -
v_gene: TRBV9
abundance: few
j_gene: TRBJ2-7
CDR3aa: CASSPTNRAYEQYF
CDR3nt: TGTGCCAGCAGCCCGACCAATCGGGCCTACGAGCAGTACTTC

d_gene: TRBD1
v_gene: TRBV4-3
abundance: -
j_gene: TRBJ2-6
CDR3aa: CASSRGQSSGANVLTF
CDR3nt: TGCGCCAGCAGCCGGGGACAGTCCTCTGGGGCCAACGTCCTGACTTTC

d_gene: -
v_gene: TRBV5-4
abundance: -
j_gene: TRBJ1-1
CDR3aa: CASSSPTGTEAFF
CDR3nt: TGTGCCAGCAGCTCCCCTACAGGGACTGAAGCTTTCTTT

d_gene: TRBD2
v_gene: TRBV2
abundance: -
j_gene: TRBJ2-3
CDR3aa: CASSVFSGGSTDTQYF
CDR3nt: TGTGCCAGCAGTGTGTTTAGCGGGGGGAGCACAGATACGCAGTATTTT

d_gene: -
v_gene: TRBV19
abundance: -
j_gene: TRBJ2-6
CDR3aa: CAIAGWEAGANVLTF
CDR3nt: TGTGCCATCGCCGGGTGGGAAGCTGGGGCCAACGTCCTGACTTTC

d_gene: TRBD2
v_gene: TRBV28
abundance: few
j_gene: TRBJ2-7
CDR3aa: CASSSTSPRYEQYF
CDR3nt: TGTGCCAGCAGTTCGACTAGCCCGCGCTACGAGCAGTACTTC

d_gene: -
v_gene: TRBV2
abundance: few
j_gene: TRBJ1-1
CDR3aa: CASSGLQESEAFF
CDR3nt: TGTGCCAGCAGTGGGCTCCAGGAATCCGAAGCTTTCTTT

d_gene: -
v_gene: TRBV13
abundance: -
j_gene: TRBJ2-3
CDR3aa: CASSGGPASTDTQYF
CDR3nt: TGTGCCAGCAGCGGAGGCCCTGCCAGCACAGATACGCAGTATTTT

d_gene: -
v_gene: TRBV19
abundance: -
j_gene: TRBJ1-2
CDR3aa: CASSIRLSGPDYGYTF
CDR3nt: TGTGCCAGTAGTATTCGCCTTTCAGGGCCGGACTATGGCTACACCTTC

d_gene: -
v_gene: TRBV6-1
abundance: -
j_gene: TRBJ1-5
CDR3aa: CASSTVGQPQHF
CDR3nt: TGTGCCAGCAGTACGGTGGGTCAGCCCCAGCATTTT

d_gene: -
v_gene: TRBV30
abundance: few
j_gene: TRBJ2-7
CDR3aa: CAAGASNYEQYF
CDR3nt: TGTGCGGCAGGGGCCAGTAACTACGAGCAGTACTTC

d_gene: TRBD1
v_gene: TRBV28
abundance: -
j_gene: TRBJ2-3
CDR3aa: CASSSRPRGNPTDTQYF
CDR3nt: TGTGCCAGCAGTTCTCGTCCCAGGGGGAATCCCACAGATACGCAGTATTTT

d_gene: -
v_gene: TRBV10-3
abundance: few
j_gene: TRBJ1-4
CDR3aa: CAISGDTNEKLFF
CDR3nt: TGTGCCATCTCGGGGGACACTAATGAAAAACTGTTTTTT

d_gene: -
v_gene: TRBV5-1
abundance: few
j_gene: TRBJ1-1
CDR3aa: CASSSTGTNSEAFF
CDR3nt: TGCGCCAGCAGCTCGACCGGGACAAACAGTGAAGCTTTCTTT

d_gene: -
v_gene: TRBV10-3
abundance: few
j_gene: TRBJ1-2
CDR3aa: CAISELLQGSGYTF
CDR3nt: TGTGCCATCAGTGAGCTCCTTCAGGGGAGTGGCTACACCTTC

d_gene: -
v_gene: TRBV2
abundance: -
j_gene: TRBJ1-5
CDR3aa: CASRTTSSGDQPQHF
CDR3nt: TGTGCCAGCAGGACGACCAGTTCAGGGGATCAGCCCCAGCATTTT

d_gene: -
v_gene: TRBV10-3
abundance: few
j_gene: TRBJ2-3
CDR3aa: CAISESTGTTDTQYF
CDR3nt: TGTGCCATCAGTGAGTCAACAGGGACTACAGATACGCAGTATTTT

d_gene: -
v_gene: TRBV13
abundance: -
j_gene: TRBJ2-5
CDR3aa: CASSLIGGGAQETQYF
CDR3nt: TGTGCCAGCAGCTTGATTGGAGGCGGGGCTCAAGAGACCCAGTACTTC

d_gene: TRBD2
v_gene: TRBV5-1
abundance: -
j_gene: TRBJ2-7
CDR3aa: CASSLSLAVSYEQYF
CDR3nt: TGCGCCAGCAGCTTGAGCCTAGCGGTATCCTACGAGCAGTACTTC

d_gene: -
v_gene: TRBV7-2
abundance: few
j_gene: TRBJ2-1
CDR3aa: CASSFLIAYNEQFF
CDR3nt: TGTGCCAGCAGCTTTCTAATAGCATACAATGAGCAGTTCTTC

d_gene: -
v_gene: TRBV5-4
abundance: once
j_gene: TRBJ2-3
CDR3aa: CASSLGGAVPADTQYF
CDR3nt: TGTGCCAGCAGCTTAGGCGGGGCCGTCCCCGCAGATACGCAGTATTTT

d_gene: -
v_gene: TRBV29-1
abundance: few
j_gene: TRBJ1-2
CDR3aa: CSVRAGSNYGYTF
CDR3nt: TGCAGCGTTCGGGCAGGTTCTAACTATGGCTACACCTTC

d_gene: -
v_gene: TRBV6-5
abundance: few
j_gene: TRBJ1-2
CDR3aa: CAIRPSPNYGYTF
CDR3nt: TGTGCCATACGACCAAGTCCCAACTATGGCTACACCTTC

d_gene: -
v_gene: TRBV30
abundance: -
j_gene: TRBJ1-2
CDR3aa: CAWTGGSRGYTF
CDR3nt: TGTGCCTGGACAGGCGGGTCGCGGGGCTACACCTTC